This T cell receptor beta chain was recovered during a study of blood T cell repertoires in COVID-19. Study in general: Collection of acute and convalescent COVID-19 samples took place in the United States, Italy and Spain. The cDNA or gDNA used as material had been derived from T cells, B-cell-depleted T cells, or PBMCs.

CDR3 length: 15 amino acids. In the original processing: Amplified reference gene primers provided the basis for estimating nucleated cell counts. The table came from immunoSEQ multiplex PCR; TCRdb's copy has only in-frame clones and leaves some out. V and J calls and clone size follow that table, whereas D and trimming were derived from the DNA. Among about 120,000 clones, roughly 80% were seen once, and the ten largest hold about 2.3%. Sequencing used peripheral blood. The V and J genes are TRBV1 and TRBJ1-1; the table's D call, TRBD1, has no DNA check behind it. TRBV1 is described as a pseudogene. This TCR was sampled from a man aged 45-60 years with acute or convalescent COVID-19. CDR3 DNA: TGCACCAGCAGCCCCTACTTTCAGGGGCACACTGAAGCTTTCTTT. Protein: CTSSPYFQGHTEAFF.